This T cell receptor (beta chain) stems from a study of liver allograft versus peripheral blood T cells. The overall study: A comparison was made between T cell receptor repertoires in transplanted livers and those in recipients' peripheral blood.

The V gene lost 1 base and the J gene lost 7 bases, with 11 bases spanning the gap. Germline CDR1 reads SQVTM; CDR2 reads ANQGSEA. This CDR3 has 12 amino acids. TCRdb re-called the reads through MiXCR, storing one row per CDR3 protein. The repertoire holds 9,000 or so distinct CDR3 sequences, with about 24% as singletons. By sample fraction, this clonotype is medium-sized (0.01 to 0.1%). The chain joins TRBV29-1 to TRBJ2-7; either TRBD1 or TRBD2 may supply D (5 bases each). This TCR was recovered from a human patient who had a liver transplant. T cells may partly derive from the graft donor. CDR3 nucleotides: TGCAGCGTTGAAGCGGGGCCGAGGGAGCAGTACTTC. Amino acid sequence: CSVEAGPREQYF.